The 7 T cell receptor beta chains below come from one sample, sequenced in a study of shared clonotypes between healthy human individuals. Assay used: immunoSEQ multiplex PCR; TCRdb lists only in-frame clones, some missing. Altogether about 480,000 clones are present, about 75% being singletons, with the ten largest covering 12%. The sequenced sample was PBMCs. The receptors shown here come from a woman aged 40 to 50 in good health. Some clones in this sample may be carry-over from other donors' samples.

As DNA, the CDR3 is TGTGCCAGCAGGAAGACAGGGGAAGTTGAAGCTTTCTTT. Amino acid sequence: CASRKTGEVEAFF. The genes are TRBV6-1 and TRBJ1-1; 8 nucleotides align to TRBD1. This CDR3 contains 13 residues. With V trimmed by 6 bases and J by 7 bases, 7 bases remained unmatched. In germline, CDR1 is MNHNS, CDR2 SASEGT.

In the case of this clone: A junction boundary mismatches the germline segment, possibly from a read error. This same CDR3 is encoded by further DNA sequences in the sample. This chain links TRBV2 with TRBJ2-3, with D perhaps matching TRBD2 (7 bases). Looked up from germline, CDR1 is SNHLY and CDR2 is FYNNEI. The CDR3 has 16 amino acids. For the CDR3, the DNA is TGTGCCAGCAGCCGGGACTACAGGGCCTCCACAGATACACAGTATTTT. It translates to CASSRDYRASTDTQYF. The entire variable domain, with the rest obtained from reference TRBV2 and TRBJ2-3, is as follows: EPEVTQTPSHQVTQMGQEVILRCVPISNHLYFYWYRQILGQKVEFLVSFYNNEISEKSEIFDDQFSVERPDGSNFTLKIRSTKLEDSAMYFCASSRDYRASTDTQYFGPGTRLTVL.

V gene TRBV28 combines with J gene TRBJ2-7; no reliable D call. Germline V gives CDR1 MDHEN, CDR2 SYDVKM. CDR3 length: 13 amino acids. V was pared by 4 bases and J by 5 bases, with 12 bases between. The CDR3 DNA follows: TGTGCCAGCAGTTACCCCGCAAGCCACGAGCAGTACTTC. Amino acids: CASSYPASHEQYF.

This clone was recorded many times. The rearrangement links TRBV27 to TRBJ1-5; no reliable D call. CDR3 length equals 14 residues. With 5 bases removed from V and 5 bases from J, the gap between germline ends came to 13 bases. The V gene's germline CDR1 is MNHEY and CDR2 SMNVEV (reference sequence). The CDR3 sequence: CASSPLGRDQPQHF. The CDR3 DNA is TGTGCCAGCAGTCCACTCGGGCGAGATCAGCCCCAGCATTTT.

The chain links TRBV19 to TRBJ1-1; 8 bases map to TRBD1. The length of the CDR3 is 15 residues. Germline loops: CDR1 LNHDA, CDR2 SQIVND (reference sequence). The trim removed 8 bases at V and 4 bases at J, leaving 12 bases unmatched. For the CDR3, the DNA is TGTGCCAGTCACTCTTTGGACAGGGTGGGCACTGAAGCTTTCTTT. This sequence encodes CASHSLDRVGTEAFF.

The J gene is TRBJ2-5, the V gene TRBV21-1. TRBV21-1 is described as a pseudogene. The CDR3 loop spans 14 amino acids. The DNA of the CDR3 is TGTGCCGCGTGGCGGGTCAGGGTGGGAGAGACCCAGTACTTC. Residues: CAAWRVRVGETQYF.

V gene TRBV27 combines with J gene TRBJ2-7; unclear D gene. Trimming left V 4 bases short and J 6 bases short, with 13 bases between. This CDR3 comprises 13 residues. CDR1 and CDR2 from the germline V gene are MNHEY and SMNVEV (reference sequence). The CDR3 reads CASSSMSRAEQYF. CDR3 bases: TGTGCCAGCAGTTCAATGTCCCGAGCCGAGCAGTACTTC.